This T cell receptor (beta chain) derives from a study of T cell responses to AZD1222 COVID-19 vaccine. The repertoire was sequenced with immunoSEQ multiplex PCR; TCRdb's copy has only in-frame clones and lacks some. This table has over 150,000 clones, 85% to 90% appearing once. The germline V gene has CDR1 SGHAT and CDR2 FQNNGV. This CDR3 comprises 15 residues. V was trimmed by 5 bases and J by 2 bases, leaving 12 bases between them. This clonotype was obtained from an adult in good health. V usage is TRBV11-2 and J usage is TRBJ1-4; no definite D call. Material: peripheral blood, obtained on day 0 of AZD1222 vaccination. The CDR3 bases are TGTGCCAGCAGCCGACAAAAATCTACTAATGAAAAACTGTTTTTT. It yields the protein CASSRQKSTNEKLFF.